Sequencing of this T cell receptor beta chain was carried out in a study of T cells in Graves' hyperthyroidism and ophthalmopathy. The study enrolled patients aged 18 to 65 with newly diagnosed hyperthyroidism of under 2 months' duration. Diagnosing involved the use of clinical symptoms, serum thyroxine and TRAb, thyroid ultrasound and orbital computed tomography. This clonotype has just a few counts. The germline V and J ends were trimmed by 8 bases and 10 bases, with 15 bases remaining between them. The CDR3 spans 13 residues. The germline CDR1 and CDR2 sequences are MNHEY and SVGEGT. The investigators amplified TCR beta CDR3 regions from RNA transcripts. HTBI primers drove first-round RT-PCR of the TCR CDR3. TCRdb fed the multiplex PCR reads into MiXCR, producing one record per CDR3 protein. The sample has about 720,000 distinct CDR3 sequences, about 17% seen once.

The sequence was obtained from a woman aged 45 to 65 with Graves' hyperthyroidism that later progressed to Graves' ophthalmopathy. The J gene is TRBJ1-6, the V gene TRBV6-2 or TRBV6-3, with unresolved D. The sequenced material came from blood. The CDR3 DNA reads as TGTGCCAGCTCAGACTCGCAGAGATCACCCCTCCACTTT. Residues: CASSDSQRSPLHF.